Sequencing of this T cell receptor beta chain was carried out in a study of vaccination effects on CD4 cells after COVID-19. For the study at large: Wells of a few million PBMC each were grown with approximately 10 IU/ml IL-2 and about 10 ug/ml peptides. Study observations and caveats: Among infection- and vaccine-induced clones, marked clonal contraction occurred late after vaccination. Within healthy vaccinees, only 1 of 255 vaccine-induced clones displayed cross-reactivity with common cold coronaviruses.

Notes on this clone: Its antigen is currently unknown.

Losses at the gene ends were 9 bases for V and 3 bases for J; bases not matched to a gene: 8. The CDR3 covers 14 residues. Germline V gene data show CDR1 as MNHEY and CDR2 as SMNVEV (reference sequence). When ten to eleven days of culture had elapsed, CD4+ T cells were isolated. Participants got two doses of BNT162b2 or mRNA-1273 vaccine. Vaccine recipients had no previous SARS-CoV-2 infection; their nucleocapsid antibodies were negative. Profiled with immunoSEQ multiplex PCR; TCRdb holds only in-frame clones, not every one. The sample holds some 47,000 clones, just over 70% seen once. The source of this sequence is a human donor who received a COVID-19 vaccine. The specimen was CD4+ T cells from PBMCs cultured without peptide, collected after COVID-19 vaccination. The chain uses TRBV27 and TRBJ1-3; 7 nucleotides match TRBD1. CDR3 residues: CARRQGPNGNTIYF. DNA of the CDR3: TGTGCCAGACGACAGGGACCTAATGGAAACACCATATATTTT.